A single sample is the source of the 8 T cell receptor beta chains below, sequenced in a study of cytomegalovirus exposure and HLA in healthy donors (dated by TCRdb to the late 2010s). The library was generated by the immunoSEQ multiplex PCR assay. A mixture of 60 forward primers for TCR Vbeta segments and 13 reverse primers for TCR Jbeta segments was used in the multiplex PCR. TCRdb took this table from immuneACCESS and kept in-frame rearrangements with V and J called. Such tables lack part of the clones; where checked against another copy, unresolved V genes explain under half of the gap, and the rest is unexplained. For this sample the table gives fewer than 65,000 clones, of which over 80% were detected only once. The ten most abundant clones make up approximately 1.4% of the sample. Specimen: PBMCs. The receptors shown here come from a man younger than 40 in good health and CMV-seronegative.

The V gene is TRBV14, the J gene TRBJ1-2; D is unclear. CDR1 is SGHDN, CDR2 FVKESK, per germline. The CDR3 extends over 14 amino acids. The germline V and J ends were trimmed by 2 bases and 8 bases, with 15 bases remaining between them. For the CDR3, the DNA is TGTGCCAGCAGCCAACATGTGGGAGTCGGGGGCTACACCTTC. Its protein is CASSQHVGVGGYTF.

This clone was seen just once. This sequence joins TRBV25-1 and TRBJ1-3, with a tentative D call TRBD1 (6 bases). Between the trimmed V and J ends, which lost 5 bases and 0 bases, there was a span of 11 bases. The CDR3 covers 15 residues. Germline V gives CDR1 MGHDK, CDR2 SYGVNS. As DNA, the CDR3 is TGTGCCAGCAGTTCACAGACAGGCTCTGGAAACACCATATATTTT. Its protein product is CASSSQTGSGNTIYF.

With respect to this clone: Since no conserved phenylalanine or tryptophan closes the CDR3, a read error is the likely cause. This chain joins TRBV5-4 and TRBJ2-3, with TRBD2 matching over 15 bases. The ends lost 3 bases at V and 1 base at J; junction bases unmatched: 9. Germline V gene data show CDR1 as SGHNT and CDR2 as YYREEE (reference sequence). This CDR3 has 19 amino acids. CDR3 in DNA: TGTGCCAGCAGCTCGTCGGGACTAGCGGGGGGAGGAGGCACAGATACGCAGTATGTT. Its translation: CASSSSGLAGGGGTDTQYV.

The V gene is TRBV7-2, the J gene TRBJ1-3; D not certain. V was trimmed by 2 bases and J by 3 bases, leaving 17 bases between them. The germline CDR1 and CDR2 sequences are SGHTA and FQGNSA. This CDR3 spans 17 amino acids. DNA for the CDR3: TGTGCCAGCAGCTTACGTTTACCCCAGTTTGGTGGAAACACCATATATTTT. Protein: CASSLRLPQFGGNTIYF.

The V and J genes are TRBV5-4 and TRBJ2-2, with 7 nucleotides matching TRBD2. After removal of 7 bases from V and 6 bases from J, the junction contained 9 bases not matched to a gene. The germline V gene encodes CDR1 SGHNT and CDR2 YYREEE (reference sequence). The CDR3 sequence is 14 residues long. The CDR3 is CASSQAGVAGELFF. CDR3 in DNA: TGTGCCAGCTCTCAGGCGGGAGTCGCCGGGGAGCTGTTTTTT.

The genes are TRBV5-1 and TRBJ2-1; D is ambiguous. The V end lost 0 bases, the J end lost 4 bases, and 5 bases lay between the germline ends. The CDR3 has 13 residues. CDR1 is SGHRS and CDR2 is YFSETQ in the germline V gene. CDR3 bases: TGCGCCAGCAGCTTGGACTATTACAATGAGCAGTTCTTC. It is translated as CASSLDYYNEQFF.

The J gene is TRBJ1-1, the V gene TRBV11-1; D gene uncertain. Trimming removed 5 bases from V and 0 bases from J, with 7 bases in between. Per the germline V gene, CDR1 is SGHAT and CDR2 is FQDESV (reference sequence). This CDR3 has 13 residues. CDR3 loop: CASSDLLNTEAFF. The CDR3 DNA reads TGTGCCAGCAGCGATCTACTGAACACTGAAGCTTTCTTT.

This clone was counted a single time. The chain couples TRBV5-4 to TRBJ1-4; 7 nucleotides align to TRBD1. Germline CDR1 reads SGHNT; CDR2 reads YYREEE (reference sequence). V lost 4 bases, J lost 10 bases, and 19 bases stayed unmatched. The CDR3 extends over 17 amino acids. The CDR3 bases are TGTGCCAGCAGCGAAGGCAACGACAGGGCGGCGATGGGAAAACTGTTTTTT. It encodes CASSEGNDRAAMGKLFF.